This is a list of T cell receptor beta chains from one sample in a study of CD8+ T cells in alopecia areata. Method: immunoSEQ multiplex PCR; TCRdb's copy keeps in-frame clones and lacks some. This table holds about 99,000 clones, approximately 52% found once. The material sequenced was CD4+ T cells sorted from blood. Receptors originate from a human donor in good health. CDR3s include the opening cysteine and the closing phenylalanine or tryptophan. Fields, in order: clone size, J gene, V gene, CDR3 protein. For some rows the clone size is stated as once, few or many, or as a class when expanded; others skip it.

NA	TRBJ2-2	TRBV5-1	CASSFVNQAGTGELFF
NA	TRBJ2-7	TRBV5-1	CASSREVPYEQYF
NA	TRBJ1-4	TRBV30	CAWSAPSAGATNEKLFF
once	TRBJ2-3	TRBV5-1	CASNSSPGTRTDTQYF
NA	TRBJ1-1	TRBV23-1	CASSQSRVEGAYEAFF
once	TRBJ2-5	TRBV11-2	CASSFFSSGGSETQYF
NA	TRBJ2-1	TRBV7-3	CASSLLGPSGGKYNEQFF
NA	TRBJ1-2	TRBV29-1	CSVVGDLAYGYTF
NA	TRBJ2-1	TRBV9	CASSVDGGSVYNEQFF
NA	TRBJ2-7	TRBV2	CASGRPPGEQYF
NA	TRBJ1-1	TRBV5-1	CASSLVPQGSGTEAFF
few	TRBJ1-5	TRBV29-1	CSVVVDGVDQPQHF
NA	TRBJ1-1	TRBV6-5	CASSYSMSQMNTEAFF
few	TRBJ2-3	TRBV28	CASSFASGGITDTQYF
NA	TRBJ2-6	TRBV4-3	CASSQETGANVLTF
few	TRBJ1-2	TRBV29-1	CSVGTGAGVGYTF
few	TRBJ1-5	TRBV30	CAWSVQTGAFQPQHF
once	TRBJ1-2	TRBV6-1	CASTLGVSYGYTF
NA	TRBJ1-2	TRBV29-1	CSVLRDLYGYTF
NA	TRBJ2-7	TRBV25-1	CASSDPSGLGEQYF
few	TRBJ1-2	TRBV29-1	CSVSTGIHYGYTF
NA	TRBJ2-2	TRBV11-2	CASSWTSGTNTGELFF
NA	TRBJ2-3	TRBV7-2	CASSLAEGGGTDTQYF
NA	TRBJ1-1	TRBV18	CASSPWQGEAFF
NA	TRBJ1-1	TRBV29-1	CSVPNGQGSTEAFF
NA	TRBJ2-5	TRBV7-2	CASTSRGGTETQYF
once	TRBJ2-7	TRBV29-1	CSVGQGTYEQYF
NA	TRBJ2-5	TRBV30	CAWTGWAQETQYF
NA	TRBJ1-1	TRBV30	CAWSPYTEAFF
NA	TRBJ2-7	TRBV6-5	CASSYSPGVQEQYF
few	TRBJ2-1	TRBV7-2	CASSSRGGSYNEQFF
NA	TRBJ2-5	TRBV15	CATSRDFQETQYF
NA	TRBJ1-6	TRBV29-1	CSVERHSGDPVAPLHF
NA	TRBJ1-2	TRBV25-1	CASSGTGASGYTF
NA	TRBJ1-6	TRBV11-1	CASSLATGGSNSPLHF